The 9 T cell receptor beta chains reported below all come from one sample, sequenced in a study of blood T cell repertoires in COVID-19. The repertoire was sequenced with immunoSEQ multiplex PCR; TCRdb's copy has only in-frame clones and lacks some. The sample records 210,000 or so clones, approximately 80% being singletons. Input material: PBMCs or T cells enriched from blood (not recorded which). These receptor sequences come from a woman aged 40 to 50 with acute COVID-19.

This sequence joins TRBV6-5 and TRBJ2-2; 11 bases line up with TRBD2. Unmatched junction bases numbered 3, after V lost 5 bases and J lost 4 bases. The CDR3 has 15 amino acids. Germline V gene lookup returns CDR1 MNHEY and CDR2 SVGAGI. The CDR3 DNA reads TGTGCCAGCAGTCCTCTAGCGGGAGGCACCGGGGAGCTGTTTTTT. Translated, it gives CASSPLAGGTGELFF.

The chain recombines TRBV27 with TRBJ2-6, with a weak D call TRBD1 (6 bases). The V gene's germline CDR1 is MNHEY and CDR2 SMNVEV (reference sequence). Trimming took off 10 bases at V and 3 bases at J, with 16 bases between the two ends. This CDR3 region has 15 residues. The CDR3, as DNA: TGTGCCACCATGGGGGCAGGGTTTGGGGCCAACGTCCTGACTTTC. Translated, it gives CATMGAGFGANVLTF.

This chain uses TRBV6-4 with TRBJ2-3; 10 nucleotides line up with TRBD2. The CDR3 spans 16 residues. CDR1 and CDR2 (germline): MRHNA, SNTAGT. Unmatched junction bases numbered 6, after V lost 4 bases and J lost 2 bases. CDR3 loop: CASSGTSGTPTDTQYF. The CDR3 bases are TGTGCCAGCAGTGGCACTAGCGGGACCCCCACAGATACGCAGTATTTT.

The chain links TRBV7-2 to TRBJ1-5, with 7 bases that match TRBD1. This CDR3 is built from 15 residues. The V segment lost 2 bases and the J segment 2 bases; nucleotides outside the gene matches: 3. Germline assignment: CDR1 SGHTA and CDR2 FQGNSA. The CDR3 DNA sequence: TGTGCCAGCAGCTTAAAGGGGGCGCGCAATCAGCCCCAGCATTTT. Its protein product is CASSLKGARNQPQHF.

The chain is built from TRBV7-2 and TRBJ1-4, with D uncertain. Between the trimmed V and J ends, which lost 1 base and 5 bases, there was a span of 11 bases. CDR3 length: 15 residues. The germline CDR1 and CDR2 sequences are SGHTA and FQGNSA. The CDR3 DNA reads TGTGCCAGCAGCTTAGATTTTGGTAGAAATGAAAAACTGTTTTTT. Its protein product is CASSLDFGRNEKLFF.

This chain uses TRBV2 with TRBJ2-1; 7 nucleotides align to TRBD1. The CDR3 is 15 residues long. Per the germline V gene, CDR1 is SNHLY and CDR2 is FYNNEI. Trimming at V came to 2 bases and at J to 10 bases, leaving 11 bases not matched to a gene. The CDR3 spells CASSESTGWGREQFF. Here the CDR3 DNA reads TGTGCCAGCAGTGAATCGACAGGGTGGGGTAGGGAGCAGTTCTTC.

The V call is TRBV27, the J call TRBJ1-1; D gene unclear. The CDR3 length is 12 residues. The V gene lost 8 bases and the J gene lost 6 bases, with 13 bases spanning the gap. Looked up from germline, CDR1 is MNHEY and CDR2 is SMNVEV (reference sequence). DNA of the CDR3: TGTGCCAGCCTGGGAGATCAACCTGAAGCTTTCTTT. Translating it yields CASLGDQPEAFF.

V gene TRBV4-2 combines with J gene TRBJ1-2; 7 nucleotides line up with TRBD1. The CDR3 has 16 amino acids. Trimming removed 0 bases from V and 4 bases from J; junction bases left unmatched: 8. Per the germline V gene, CDR1 is LGHNA and CDR2 is YNFKEQ. In nucleotides, the CDR3 is TGTGCCAGCAGCCAAGAAAGGGGGGACAGTCGCTATGGCTACACCTTC. Translated: CASSQERGDSRYGYTF.

This clone was observed once. The chain has TRBV19 and TRBJ2-5, with 7 positions matching TRBD1. This CDR3 comprises 14 residues. V lost 5 bases, J lost 4 bases, and 7 bases stayed unmatched. Germline values: CDR1 LNHDA, CDR2 SQIVND (reference sequence). The DNA of the CDR3 is TGTGCCAGTAGTTTAAACAGGGGCAGAGAGACCCAGTACTTC. Its protein product is CASSLNRGRETQYF.